The sequence of this T cell receptor beta chain was determined in a study of shared clonotypes between healthy human individuals. Genomic DNA per cell subset filled all wells of several immunoSEQ plates. Original handling: ImmunoSEQ output held junction-only sequences without quality scores, so filtering differed. Method: immunoSEQ multiplex PCR; TCRdb's copy keeps in-frame clones and lacks some. That table furnishes V, J and clone size, whereas the DNA furnished D and trimming. Of 2 million to 3 million clones listed, over 85% are singletons. CDR1 is SGHDT, CDR2 YYEEEE, per germline. CDR3 length equals 14 residues. Trimming took off 0 bases at V and 8 bases at J, with 11 bases between the two ends. Study results and caveats: The naive CD4 repertoires of several donors were compared, and around 4.7% of clonotypes were shared.

A word on this clone: What it recognizes is unknown.

This sequence originates from a man aged 18 to 30 in good health. The sequenced material came from naive CD4+ T cells sorted from blood. Subset: CD45RA+ positively selected. The chain couples TRBV5-6 to TRBJ2-2; D ambiguous. CDR3 coding DNA: TGTGCCAGCAGCTTGGGACTTCCCTGGGGGGAGCTGTTTTTT. It specifies CASSLGLPWGELFF.